These T cell receptor beta chains were read from a single sample in a study of OX40 agonist ivuxolimab in advanced cancers. Profiled with immunoSEQ multiplex PCR; TCRdb holds only in-frame clones, not every one. The table lists 95,000 to 100,000 clones, 90% of them singletons. The sequences come from CD4+ or CD8+ T cells sorted from blood, collected in a trial of the OX40 agonist ivuxolimab. The receptors here all came from an adult with an advanced solid tumor such as melanoma, head and neck, liver or kidney cancer. CDR3s include the opening cysteine and the closing phenylalanine or tryptophan. Each record gives: D gene, V gene, clone size, J gene, CDR3 DNA, CDR3 protein. A D gene is named only where the DNA matches it firmly. The listing skips clone size in some rows; elsewhere it reads once, few, many or a size class.

NA	TRBV5-1	NA	TRBJ1-4	TGCGCCAGCAGCTTGGAGGTCAGATCTGCAACTAATGAAAAACTGTTTTTT	CASSLEVRSATNEKLFF
NA	TRBV7-9	NA	TRBJ2-3	TGTGCCAGCAGCTTATTACGTGACCTAGCGCAGTATTTT	CASSLLRDLAQYF
TRBD1	TRBV14	once	TRBJ1-4	TGTGCCAGCAGCCAATACCGGGACAGGGGGGATGAAAAACTGTTTTTT	CASSQYRDRGDEKLFF
TRBD1	TRBV18	NA	TRBJ1-2	TGTGCCAGCTCACCGACCGGACAGGGATCTAGAGGCTACACCTTC	CASSPTGQGSRGYTF
NA	TRBV19	NA	TRBJ2-7	TGTGCCAGTAACTCTCAGGGATCAACCTACGAGCAGTACTTC	CASNSQGSTYEQYF
TRBD2	TRBV4-2	NA	TRBJ2-7	TGTGCCAGCAGCCTCCGAGCGGGAGAAGACGAGCAGTACTTC	CASSLRAGEDEQYF
NA	TRBV5-8	NA	TRBJ2-5	TGTGCCAGCAGCTTCGCGGACACCTACCAAGAGACCCAGTACTTC	CASSFADTYQETQYF
NA	TRBV7-2	NA	TRBJ2-3	TGTGCCAGCCGAAGACAGGCTCGGGCCACAGATACGCAGTATTTT	CASRRQARATDTQYF
TRBD1	TRBV18	NA	TRBJ1-1	TGTGCCAGCTCACCACGGGGCAGGGGGGACACTGAAGCTTTCTTT	CASSPRGRGDTEAFF
NA	TRBV6-1	NA	TRBJ1-2	TGTGCCAGCGAACAGCCCCCTAACTATGGCTACACCTTC	CASEQPPNYGYTF
NA	TRBV6-1	NA	TRBJ1-4	TGTGCCAGCAGTGAAGTCGGCAGGGGTATAAGAAAACTGTTTTTT	CASSEVGRGIRKLFF
NA	TRBV6-6	NA	TRBJ1-1	TGTGCCAGCAGCCCACAGTGGACAAACACTGAAGCTTTCTTT	CASSPQWTNTEAFF
NA	TRBV27	NA	TRBJ2-7	TGTGCCAGCAGGCCTACAGCGAACTACGAGCAGTACTTC	CASRPTANYEQYF
TRBD2	TRBV5-4	NA	TRBJ2-7	TGTGCCAGCAGCCGGGGGGGGCAGCGGGAGCAGTACTTC	CASSRGGQREQYF
NA	TRBV6-4	NA	TRBJ2-3	TGTGCCAGCAGTGACTCGAGGGTTAGTAGGCCCGGGACAAACTACGCCTTGACAGATACGCAGTATTTT	CASSDSRVSRPGTNYALTDTQYF
NA	TRBV18	NA	TRBJ1-5	TGTGCCAGCTCACCAGCGGGGGGTAGCAATCAGCCCCAGCATTTT	CASSPAGGSNQPQHF
NA	TRBV6-1	NA	TRBJ2-1	TGTGCCAGCTCGGGGGCCGGCTCCTACAATGAGCAGTTCTTC	CASSGAGSYNEQFF
NA	TRBV10-3	NA	TRBJ1-2	TGTGCTACCTCCGGGACACGGAGGGATGGCTACACCTTC	CATSGTRRDGYTF
TRBD2	TRBV28	NA	TRBJ2-7	TGTGCCAGCAGTTTCAAGAACCCGGGAGGTAGAGACGAGCAGTACTTC	CASSFKNPGGRDEQYF
TRBD2	TRBV7-2	NA	TRBJ2-1	TGTGCCAGCAGCTTAGAGCATGAGACTAGCGTTTACAATGAGCAGTTCTTC	CASSLEHETSVYNEQFF
TRBD2	TRBV7-2	NA	TRBJ2-3	TGTGCCAGCAGCTTAAGTCTAGCGGCTAGCACAGATACGCAGTATTTT	CASSLSLAASTDTQYF
NA	TRBV7-9	NA	TRBJ2-2	TGTGCCAGCAGCTTAGGGTCTCTTTCCACCGGGGAGCTGTTTTTT	CASSLGSLSTGELFF
TRBD2	TRBV7-8	NA	TRBJ2-1	TGTGCCAGCAGCTTAGATAGCGGGAGTACCCACAATGAGCAGTTCTTC	CASSLDSGSTHNEQFF
NA	TRBV6-4	NA	TRBJ2-2	TGTGCCAGCAGTGGGGAGGCGAACACCGGGGAGCTGTTTTTT	CASSGEANTGELFF
TRBD1	TRBV5-1	NA	TRBJ2-7	TGCGCCAGCAGCCTGGGAACAGGGGGCTCCTACGAGCAGTACTTC	CASSLGTGGSYEQYF
TRBD1	TRBV18	NA	TRBJ1-4	TGTGCCAGCTCACCGTGGACAGGGGATGAAAAACTGTTTTTT	CASSPWTGDEKLFF
TRBD1	TRBV7-2	NA	TRBJ2-5	TGTGCCAGCAGCTCCGACAGGGGACAAGAGACCCAGTACTTC	CASSSDRGQETQYF
TRBD1	TRBV6-5	NA	TRBJ1-4	TGTGCCAGCAGTCGGGACAGGGGGCATGAAAAACTGTTTTTT	CASSRDRGHEKLFF
NA	TRBV28	NA	TRBJ2-7	TGTGCCATCCCTCAGACCTACGAGCAGTACTTC	CAIPQTYEQYF
TRBD1	TRBV7-9	once	TRBJ2-7	TGTGCCAGCAGCCTAGGGACAGGGTTACGCGAGCAGTACTTC	CASSLGTGLREQYF
NA	TRBV6-5	NA	TRBJ1-6	TGTGCCAGCAGTTACGCGACTCTCTCGAATTCACCCCTCCACTTT	CASSYATLSNSPLHF
TRBD2	TRBV19	NA	TRBJ2-1	TGTGCCAGTAGTTCAGGGCGGGAGCGGGACAATGAGCAGTTCTTC	CASSSGRERDNEQFF
TRBD1	TRBV7-2	NA	TRBJ2-5	TGTGCCAGCAGCTTAGGGACAGGGATCGTGGAGACCCAGTACTTC	CASSLGTGIVETQYF
NA	TRBV5-6	NA	TRBJ2-5	TGTGCCAGCAGCTTGGGCGCCCAAGAGACCCAGTACTTC	CASSLGAQETQYF
TRBD2	TRBV2	NA	TRBJ2-3	TGTGCCAGCAGTGAAGGGCTAGCGGGGGTAAGCACAGATACGCAGTATTTT	CASSEGLAGVSTDTQYF
NA	TRBV6-1	once	TRBJ2-6	TGTGCCAGCAGTGAAGCTCCTGGGGCCAACGTCCTGACTTTC	CASSEAPGANVLTF
TRBD1	TRBV7-3	NA	TRBJ2-5	TGTGCCAGCAGCTTAACACAGGGGGCTTGGGAGACCCAGTACTTC	CASSLTQGAWETQYF
NA	TRBV16	NA	TRBJ1-5	TGTGCCAGCAGCCAACCCAGGAATCAGCCCCAGCATTTT	CASSQPRNQPQHF
NA	TRBV29-1	few	TRBJ1-5	TGCAGCGTTGAAGGGGTACGGGGGCAGCCCCAGCATTTT	CSVEGVRGQPQHF
NA	TRBV9	NA	TRBJ1-3	TGTGCCAGCAGCGTAGTGGGGGTTGGAAACACCATATATTTT	CASSVVGVGNTIYF
TRBD1	TRBV7-2	NA	TRBJ2-7	TGTGCCAGCAGCCGCGGGCTGACAGGGCCCTACGAGCAGTACTTC	CASSRGLTGPYEQYF
NA	TRBV6-5	NA	TRBJ1-4	TGTGCCAGCAGAAGAACAGGGTACGAAAAACTGTTTTTT	CASRRTGYEKLFF
NA	TRBV4-3	few	TRBJ2-3	TGCGCCAGCAGCCAAGCCCGTCGTGGGTCAGATACGCAGTATTTT	CASSQARRGSDTQYF
NA	TRBV6-6	NA	TRBJ2-3	TGTGCCAGCATAGGTAGCACAGATACGCAGTATTTT	CASIGSTDTQYF
NA	TRBV10-3	NA	TRBJ1-2	TGTGCCATCAGTGAGTCGAAGGGGGAGCATGGCTACACCTTC	CAISESKGEHGYTF
TRBD2	TRBV7-2	NA	TRBJ2-5	TGTGCCAGCAGCAAAGGACTAGCGGGAGAGACCCAGTACTTC	CASSKGLAGETQYF
NA	TRBV5-1	NA	TRBJ1-4	TGCGCCAGCAGTATTAGGCCGGATGAAAAACTGTTTTTT	CASSIRPDEKLFF
NA	TRBV29-1	NA	TRBJ2-1	TGCAGCGTTGAAGGATATACGGAATACAATGAGCAGTTCTTC	CSVEGYTEYNEQFF
NA	TRBV19	NA	TRBJ2-2	TGTGCCAGTAGTATGAGTTCGGGAAGGAGCACCGGGGAGCTGTTTTTT	CASSMSSGRSTGELFF
NA	TRBV11-1	NA	TRBJ1-2	TGTGCCAGCAGCCCTTCCCGGACAAATTCTTATGGCTACACCTTC	CASSPSRTNSYGYTF
NA	TRBV7-8	NA	TRBJ2-2	TGTGCCAGCAGCTTAGAGTACGGGACCACCACCGGGGAGCTGTTTTTT	CASSLEYGTTTGELFF
TRBD1	TRBV9	NA	TRBJ1-1	TGTGCCAGCAGCGTAGGAGGGGGCCGCACTGAAGCTTTCTTT	CASSVGGGRTEAFF
NA	TRBV6-5	once	TRBJ1-1	TGTGCCAGCAGTCACAGGGTTGAAGCTTTCTTT	CASSHRVEAFF
NA	TRBV6-1	NA	TRBJ2-3	TGTGCCAGCAGTGAAAGTCGGGGGTTAGGCACAGATACGCAGTATTTT	CASSESRGLGTDTQYF
NA	TRBV7-2	NA	TRBJ2-7	TGTGCCAGCACTCGACGGGCTAGCAGCTACGAGCAGTACTTC	CASTRRASSYEQYF
TRBD2	TRBV2	NA	TRBJ2-3	TGTGCCAGCCTAGGGGCTAGCGGAGCCACAGATACGCAGTATTTT	CASLGASGATDTQYF
NA	TRBV5-4	NA	TRBJ1-2	TGTGCCAGCAGCTTGGTGCAGGGCCCCTATGGCTACACCTTC	CASSLVQGPYGYTF
TRBD1	TRBV28	NA	TRBJ2-5	TGTGCCAGCAGTTCCCAAAACAGGGCAGGGGGAGAGACCCAGTACTTC	CASSSQNRAGGETQYF
TRBD1	TRBV2	NA	TRBJ1-2	TGTGCCAGCAAAGGGGACAGGGGTTATGGCTACACCTTC	CASKGDRGYGYTF
NA	TRBV7-3	NA	TRBJ2-5	TGTGCCAGCAGCTTAACAGGGCGGCGCCAAGAGACCCAGTACTTC	CASSLTGRRQETQYF